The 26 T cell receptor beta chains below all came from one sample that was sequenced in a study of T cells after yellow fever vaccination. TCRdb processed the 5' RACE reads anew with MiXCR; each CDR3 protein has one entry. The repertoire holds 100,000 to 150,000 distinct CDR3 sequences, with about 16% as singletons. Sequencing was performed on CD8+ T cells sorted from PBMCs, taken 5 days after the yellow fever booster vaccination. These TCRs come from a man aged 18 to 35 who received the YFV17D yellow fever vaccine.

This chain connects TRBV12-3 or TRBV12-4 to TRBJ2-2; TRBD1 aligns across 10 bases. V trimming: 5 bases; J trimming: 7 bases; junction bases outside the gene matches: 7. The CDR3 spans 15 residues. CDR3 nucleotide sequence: TGTGCCAGCAGTGGCCGGGACAGGGGTGTCGGGGAGCTGTTTTTT. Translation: CASSGRDRGVGELFF.

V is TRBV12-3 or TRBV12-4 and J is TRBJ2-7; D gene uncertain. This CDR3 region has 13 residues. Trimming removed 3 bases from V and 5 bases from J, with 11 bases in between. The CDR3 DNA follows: TGTGCCAGCAGTTTGAGGCAGGCAGACGAGCAGTACGTC. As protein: CASSLRQADEQYV.

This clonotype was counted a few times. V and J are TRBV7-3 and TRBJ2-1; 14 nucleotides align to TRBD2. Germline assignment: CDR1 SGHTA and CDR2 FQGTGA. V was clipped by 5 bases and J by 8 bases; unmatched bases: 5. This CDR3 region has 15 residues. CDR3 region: CASSQGLAGVYEQFF. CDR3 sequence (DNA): TGTGCCAGCAGCCAGGGACTAGCGGGGGTGTATGAGCAGTTCTTC.

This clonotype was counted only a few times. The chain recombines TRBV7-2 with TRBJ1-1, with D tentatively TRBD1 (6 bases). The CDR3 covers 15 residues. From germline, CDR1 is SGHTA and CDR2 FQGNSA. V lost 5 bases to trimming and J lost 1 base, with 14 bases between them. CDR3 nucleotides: TGTGCCAGCAGCCGCCGGGACAACCGGAACACTGAAGCTTTCTTT. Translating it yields CASSRRDNRNTEAFF.

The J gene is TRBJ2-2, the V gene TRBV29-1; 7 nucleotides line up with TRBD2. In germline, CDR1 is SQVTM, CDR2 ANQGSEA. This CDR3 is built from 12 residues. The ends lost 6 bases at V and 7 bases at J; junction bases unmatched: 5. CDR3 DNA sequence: TGCAGCGTCCGCGGGGGTGGCGGGGAGCTGTTTTTT. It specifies CSVRGGGGELFF.

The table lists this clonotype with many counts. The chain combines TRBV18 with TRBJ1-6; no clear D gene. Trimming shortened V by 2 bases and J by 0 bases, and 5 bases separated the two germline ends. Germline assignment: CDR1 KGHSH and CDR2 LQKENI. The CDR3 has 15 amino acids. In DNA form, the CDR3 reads TGTGCCAGCTCACCAGCGAGCTCCTATAATTCACCCCTCCACTTT. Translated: CASSPASSYNSPLHF. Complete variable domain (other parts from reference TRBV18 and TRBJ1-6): NAGVMQNPRHLVRRRGQEARLRCSPMKGHSHVYWYRQLPEEGLKFMVYLQKENIIDESGMPKERFSAEFPKEGPSILRIQQVVRGDSAAYFCASSPASSYNSPLHFGNGTRLTVT.

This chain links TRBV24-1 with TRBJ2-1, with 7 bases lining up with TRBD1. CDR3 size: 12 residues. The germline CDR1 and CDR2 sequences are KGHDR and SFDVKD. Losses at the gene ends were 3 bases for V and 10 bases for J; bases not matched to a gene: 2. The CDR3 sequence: CATSDDRAEQFF. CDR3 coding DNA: TGTGCCACCAGTGATGACAGGGCCGAGCAGTTCTTC.

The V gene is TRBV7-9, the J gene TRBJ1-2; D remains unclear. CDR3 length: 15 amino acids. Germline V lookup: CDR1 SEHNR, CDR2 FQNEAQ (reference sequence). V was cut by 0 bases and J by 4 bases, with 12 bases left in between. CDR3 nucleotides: TGTGCCAGCAGCTTAGCCTACAGCGAGTTCTATGGCTACACCTTC. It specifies CASSLAYSEFYGYTF. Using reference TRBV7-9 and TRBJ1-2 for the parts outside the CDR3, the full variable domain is DTGVSQNPRHKITKRGQNVTFRCDPISEHNRLYWYRQTLGQGPEFLTYFQNEAQLEKSRLLSDRFSAERPKGSFSTLEIQRTEQGDSAMYLCASSLAYSEFYGYTFGSGTRLTVV.

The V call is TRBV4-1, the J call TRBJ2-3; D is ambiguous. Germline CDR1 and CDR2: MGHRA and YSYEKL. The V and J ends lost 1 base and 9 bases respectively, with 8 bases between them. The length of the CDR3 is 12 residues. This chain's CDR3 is CASSQGYATQYF. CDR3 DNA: TGCGCCAGCAGCCAAGGCTATGCGACGCAGTATTTT.

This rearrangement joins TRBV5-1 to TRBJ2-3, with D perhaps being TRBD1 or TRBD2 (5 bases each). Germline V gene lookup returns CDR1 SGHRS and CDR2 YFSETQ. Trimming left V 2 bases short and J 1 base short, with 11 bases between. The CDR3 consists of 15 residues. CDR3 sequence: CASSLEGRRTDTQYF. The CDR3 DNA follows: TGCGCCAGCAGCTTAGAGGGGCGCCGCACAGATACGCAGTATTTT.

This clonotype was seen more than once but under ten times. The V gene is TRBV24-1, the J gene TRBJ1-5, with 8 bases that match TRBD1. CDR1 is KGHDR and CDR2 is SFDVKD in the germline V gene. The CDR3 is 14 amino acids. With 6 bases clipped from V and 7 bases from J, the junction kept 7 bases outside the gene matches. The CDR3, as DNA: TGTGCCACCAGTCCCACAGGGGGACGCCAGCCCCAGCATTTT. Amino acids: CATSPTGGRQPQHF.

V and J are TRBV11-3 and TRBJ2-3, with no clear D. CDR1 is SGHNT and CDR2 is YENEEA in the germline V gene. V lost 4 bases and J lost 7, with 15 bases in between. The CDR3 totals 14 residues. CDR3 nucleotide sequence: TGTGCCAGCAGCTCCTTTATGAGCTCTAATACGCAGTATTTT. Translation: CASSSFMSSNTQYF. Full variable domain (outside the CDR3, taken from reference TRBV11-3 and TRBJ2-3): EAGVVQSPRYKIIEKKQPVAFWCNPISGHNTLYWYLQNLGQGPELLIRYENEEAVDDSQLPKDRFSAERLKGVDSTLKIQPAELGDSAVYLCASSSFMSSNTQYFGPGTRLTVL.

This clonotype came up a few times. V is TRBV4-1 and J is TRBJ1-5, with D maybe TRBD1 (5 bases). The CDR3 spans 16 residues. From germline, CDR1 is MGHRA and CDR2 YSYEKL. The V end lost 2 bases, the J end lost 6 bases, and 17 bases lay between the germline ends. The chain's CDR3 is CASSQPLGQGGQPQHF. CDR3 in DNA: TGCGCCAGCAGCCAACCCCTGGGGCAGGGAGGTCAGCCCCAGCATTTT.

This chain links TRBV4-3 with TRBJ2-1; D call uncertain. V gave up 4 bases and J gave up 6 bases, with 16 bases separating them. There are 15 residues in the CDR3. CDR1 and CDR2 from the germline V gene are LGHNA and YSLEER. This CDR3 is CASSPRSIQFNEQFF. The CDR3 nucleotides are TGCGCCAGCAGCCCAAGATCTATACAGTTCAATGAGCAGTTCTTC.

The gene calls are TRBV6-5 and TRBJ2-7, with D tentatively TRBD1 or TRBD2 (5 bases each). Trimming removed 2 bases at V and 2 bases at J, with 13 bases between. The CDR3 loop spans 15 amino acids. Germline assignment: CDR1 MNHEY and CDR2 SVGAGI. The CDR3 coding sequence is TGTGCCAGCAGTTACCGGGACGGAGGTGCCTACGAGCAGTACGTC. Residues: CASSYRDGGAYEQYV.

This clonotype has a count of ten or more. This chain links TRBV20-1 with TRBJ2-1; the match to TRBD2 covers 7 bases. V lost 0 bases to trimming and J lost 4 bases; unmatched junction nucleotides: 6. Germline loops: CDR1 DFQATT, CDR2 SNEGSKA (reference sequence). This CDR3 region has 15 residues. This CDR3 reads CSARDSSGAYNEQFF. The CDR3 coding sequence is TGCAGTGCTAGAGATTCTAGCGGAGCATACAATGAGCAGTTCTTC.

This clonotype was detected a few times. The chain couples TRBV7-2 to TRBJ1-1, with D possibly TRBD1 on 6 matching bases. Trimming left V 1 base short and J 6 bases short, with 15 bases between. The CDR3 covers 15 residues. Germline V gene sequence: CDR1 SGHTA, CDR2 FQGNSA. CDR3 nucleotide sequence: TGTGCCAGCAGCTTAGTACTACTCAGGGGATCTGAAGCTTTCTTT. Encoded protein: CASSLVLLRGSEAFF.

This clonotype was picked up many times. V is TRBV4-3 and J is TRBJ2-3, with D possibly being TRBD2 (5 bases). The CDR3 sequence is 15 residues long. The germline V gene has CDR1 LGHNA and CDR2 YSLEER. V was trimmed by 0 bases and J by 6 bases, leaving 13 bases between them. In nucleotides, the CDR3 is TGCGCCAGCAGCCAAGATAACTCGCCGGGGGATACGCAGTATTTT. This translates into CASSQDNSPGDTQYF.

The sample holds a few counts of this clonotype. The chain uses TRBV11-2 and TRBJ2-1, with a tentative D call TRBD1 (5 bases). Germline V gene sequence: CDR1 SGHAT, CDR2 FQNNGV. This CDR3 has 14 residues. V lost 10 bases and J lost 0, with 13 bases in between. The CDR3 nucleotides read TGTGCCACCATGACAGAACGCTCCTACAATGAGCAGTTCTTC. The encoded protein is CATMTERSYNEQFF. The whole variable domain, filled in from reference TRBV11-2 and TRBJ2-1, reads EAGVAQSPRYKIIEKRQSVAFWCNPISGHATLYWYQQILGQGPKLLIQFQNNGVVDDSQLPKDRFSAERLKGVDSTLKIQPAKLEDSAVYLCATMTERSYNEQFFGPGTRLTVL.

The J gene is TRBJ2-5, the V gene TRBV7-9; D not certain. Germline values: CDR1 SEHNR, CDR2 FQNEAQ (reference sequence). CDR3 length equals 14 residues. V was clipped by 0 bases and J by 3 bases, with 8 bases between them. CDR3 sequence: CASSLAASKETQYF. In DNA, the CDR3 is TGTGCCAGCAGCTTAGCGGCCAGTAAAGAGACCCAGTACTTC.

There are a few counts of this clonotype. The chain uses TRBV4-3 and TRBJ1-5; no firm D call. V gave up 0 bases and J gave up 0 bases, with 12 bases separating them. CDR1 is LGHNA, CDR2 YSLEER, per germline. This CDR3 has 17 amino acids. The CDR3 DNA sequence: TGCGCCAGCAGCCAAGAGTACAGCTTTTATAGCAATCAGCCCCAGCATTTT. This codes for CASSQEYSFYSNQPQHF.

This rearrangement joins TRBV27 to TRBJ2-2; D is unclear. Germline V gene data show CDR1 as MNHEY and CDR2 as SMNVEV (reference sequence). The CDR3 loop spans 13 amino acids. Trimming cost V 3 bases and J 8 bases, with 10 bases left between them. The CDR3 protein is CASSFTVRGELFF. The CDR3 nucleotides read TGTGCCAGCAGTTTTACTGTGCGGGGGGAGCTGTTTTTT.

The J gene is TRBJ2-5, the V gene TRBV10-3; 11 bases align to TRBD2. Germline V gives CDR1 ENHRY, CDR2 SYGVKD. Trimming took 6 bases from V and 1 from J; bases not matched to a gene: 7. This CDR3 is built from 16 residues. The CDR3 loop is CAIRSTSGGIQETQYF. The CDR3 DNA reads TGTGCCATCAGGTCCACTAGCGGGGGTATCCAAGAGACCCAGTACTTC.

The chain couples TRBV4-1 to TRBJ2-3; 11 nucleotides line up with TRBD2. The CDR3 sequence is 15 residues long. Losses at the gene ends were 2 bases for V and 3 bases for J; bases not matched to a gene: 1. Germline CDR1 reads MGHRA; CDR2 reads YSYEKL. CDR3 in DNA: TGCGCCAGCAGCCAACCTAGCGGGGGGACAGATACGCAGTATTTT. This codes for CASSQPSGGTDTQYF.

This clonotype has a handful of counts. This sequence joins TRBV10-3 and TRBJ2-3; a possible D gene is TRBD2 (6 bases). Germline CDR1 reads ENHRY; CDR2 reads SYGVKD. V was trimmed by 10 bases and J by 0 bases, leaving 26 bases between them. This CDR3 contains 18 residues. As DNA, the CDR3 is TGTGCCACGGCGCCTGGGCTAGCGCGACCTCCTAGCACAGATACGCAGTATTTT. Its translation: CATAPGLARPPSTDTQYF.

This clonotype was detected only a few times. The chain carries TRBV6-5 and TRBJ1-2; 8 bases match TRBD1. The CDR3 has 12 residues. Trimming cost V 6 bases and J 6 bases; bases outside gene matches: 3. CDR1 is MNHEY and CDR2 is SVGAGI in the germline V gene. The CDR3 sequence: CASSWTGNGYTF. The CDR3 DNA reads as TGTGCCAGCAGCTGGACAGGGAATGGCTACACCTTC.